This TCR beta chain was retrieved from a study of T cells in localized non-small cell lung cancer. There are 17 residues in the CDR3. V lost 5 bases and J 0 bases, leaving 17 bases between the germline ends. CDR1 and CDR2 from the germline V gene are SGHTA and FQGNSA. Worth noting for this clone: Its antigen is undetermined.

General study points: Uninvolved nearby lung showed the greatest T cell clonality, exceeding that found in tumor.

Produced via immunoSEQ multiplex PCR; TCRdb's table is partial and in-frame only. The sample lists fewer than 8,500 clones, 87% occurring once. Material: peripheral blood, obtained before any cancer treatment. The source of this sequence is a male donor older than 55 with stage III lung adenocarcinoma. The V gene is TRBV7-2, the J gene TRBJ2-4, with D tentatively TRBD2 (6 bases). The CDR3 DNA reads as TGTGCCAGCAGCCCACGGAGGGGCCCCCTAGCCAAAAACATTCAGTACTTC. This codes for CASSPRRGPLAKNIQYF. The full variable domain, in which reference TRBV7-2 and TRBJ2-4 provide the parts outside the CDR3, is GAGVSQSPSNKVTEKGKDVELRCDPISGHTALYWYRQSLGQGLEFLIYFQGNSAPDKSGLPSDRFSAERTGGSVSTLTIQRTQQEDSAVYLCASSPRRGPLAKNIQYFGAGTRLSVL.